The entry that follows covers one T cell receptor (beta chain) sequence. The antigen remains unidentified. CDR1 and CDR2 from the germline V gene are SSHAT and FNYEAQ (reference sequence). This CDR3 has 13 residues. V shed 5 bases and J 11 bases; nucleotides not matched to a gene: 5. The sample comes from a study of shared clonotypes between healthy human individuals. Study summary: Each donor's CD8 memory used one plate, CD8 naive two, each CD4 subset three.

Points from the study as a whole: Larger estimated richness was generally recorded for naive subsets relative to memory subsets.

Assay: immunoSEQ multiplex PCR; the TCRdb copy retains only in-frame clones and omits some. The data show about 680,000 clones, with 73% seen just once and 1.5% to 2% held by the top ten. The sequencing input was memory CD4+ T cells sorted from blood. The subset denotes: CD45RA-negative fraction. The J gene is TRBJ2-1, the V gene TRBV7-7; 11 bases map to TRBD2. This sequence was found in a woman in her thirties in good health. The CDR3 DNA is TGTGCCAGCAGCATCGGGACTAGCGGACAGCAGTTCTTC. Protein: CASSIGTSGQQFF.